This T cell receptor beta chain was recovered during a study of technical replicates of blood from a handful of donors. V was cut by 11 bases and J by 6 bases, with 19 bases left in between. There are 13 residues in the CDR3. Germline lookup yields CDR1 SEHNR and CDR2 FQNEAQ (reference sequence). In its sample, this clone was seen a few times. This table comes from immunoSEQ multiplex PCR, and its TCRdb copy is limited to in-frame clones, with some not included. Altogether 72,000 or so clones are present, around 92% being singletons, with the ten largest covering 0.35% to 0.45%. Sequenced material: T cells isolated from PBMCs. The V gene is TRBV7-9, the J gene TRBJ1-1, with D hard to call. The receptor was isolated from a human donor in good health. CDR3 residues: CAALGIRSAEAFF. The CDR3 DNA reads TGTGCCGCACTCGGGATAAGATCGGCTGAAGCTTTCTTT.